Listed below are T cell receptor beta chains from one sample, sequenced in a study of CD8 T cells in ankylosing spondylitis. TCRdb processed the 5' RACE reads anew with MiXCR; each CDR3 protein has one entry. The sample lists 750,000 to 850,000 distinct CDR3 sequences; roughly 12% were seen once. The sample comprised blood, either unsorted or a sorted T cell fraction (not recorded which). The receptors shown here come from a male donor with ankylosing spondylitis. Both conserved end residues are part of each CDR3. The D gene is left open where the match is weak. Only some rows state a clone size, as once, few, many or a class for expanded clones.

NA,TRBJ1-4,TRBV20-1,few,CSATFGSTNEKLFF,TGCAGTGCTACCTTCGGATCAACTAATGAAAAACTGTTTTTT
TRBD1,TRBJ2-7,TRBV20-1,NA,CSAPRSGQVYEQYF,TGCAGTGCTCCACGCTCCGGACAGGTCTACGAGCAGTACTTC
TRBD1,TRBJ1-1,TRBV6-1,few,CASNPLGTGGSEAFF,TGTGCCAGCAACCCCCTCGGGACAGGGGGCAGTGAAGCTTTCTTT
NA,TRBJ2-4,TRBV6-5,few,CASSSGTRAKNIQYF,TGTGCCAGCAGTTCTGGGACAAGAGCCAAAAACATTCAGTACTTC
NA,TRBJ2-2,TRBV5-1,few,CASSDPGTTGELFF,TGCGCCAGCAGCGACCCCGGGACGACCGGGGAGCTGTTTTTT
NA,TRBJ1-4,TRBV20-1,many,CSARDLSGEKLFF,TGCAGTGCTAGAGACCTTTCCGGCGAAAAACTGTTTTTT
NA,TRBJ2-1,TRBV5-6,NA,CASSLGISMYNEQFF,TGTGCCAGCAGCTTAGGGATCTCGATGTACAATGAGCAGTTCTTC
TRBD2,TRBJ2-7,TRBV5-1,few,CASRWAAGDTYEQYF,TGCGCCAGCAGATGGGCGGCGGGGGATACCTACGAGCAGTACTTC
TRBD1,TRBJ2-1,TRBV5-1,NA,CASSIGLDRIPPNEQFF,TGCGCCAGCAGCATAGGACTGGACAGGATCCCCCCTAATGAGCAGTTCTTC
NA,TRBJ2-2,TRBV5-1,NA,CASSSLLISNTGELFF,TGCGCCAGCAGCTCACTCCTTATATCGAACACCGGGGAGCTGTTTTTT
NA,TRBJ2-2,TRBV11-3,once,CASSLGQTRNTGELFF,TGTGCCAGCAGCTTGGGACAAACGAGGAACACCGGGGAGCTGTTTTTT
TRBD1,TRBJ1-1,TRBV7-9,few,CASSTGASTEAFF,TGTGCCAGCAGTACAGGGGCGAGCACTGAAGCTTTCTTT
NA,TRBJ1-2,TRBV5-1,NA,CASSPGAGDGYTF,TGCGCCAGCAGCCCGGGCGCCGGGGATGGCTACACCTTC
TRBD1,TRBJ2-7,TRBV30,few,CACPRTGSAYEQYF,TGTGCCTGTCCCCGGACAGGGTCAGCCTACGAGCAGTACTTC
NA,TRBJ2-7,TRBV4-3,NA,CASSQDFVAAGTQNEQYF,TGCGCCAGCAGCCAAGATTTCGTAGCCGCAGGCACTCAGAACGAGCAGTACTTC
TRBD1,TRBJ2-1,TRBV28,NA,CASSPGQAVNYNEQFF,TGTGCCAGCAGTCCGGGACAGGCCGTCAATTACAATGAGCAGTTCTTC
NA,TRBJ2-5,TRBV7-7,few,CASSLGLGGTQYF,TGTGCTAGCAGCTTAGGCCTCGGAGGGACCCAGTACTTC
TRBD2,TRBJ2-5,TRBV20-1,few,CSARGFSRGDQETQYF,TGCAGTGCTAGAGGATTTTCGCGGGGGGACCAAGAGACCCAGTACTTC
NA,TRBJ1-6,TRBV20-1,few,CSAAPRGADYSPLHF,TGCAGTGCTGCCCCCCGAGGGGCCGATTATTCACCCCTCCACTTT
NA,TRBJ2-2,TRBV5-1,NA,CASSSRWGELFF,TGCGCCAGCAGCTCAAGATGGGGGGAGCTGTTTTTT
NA,TRBJ2-7,TRBV10-3,NA,CAISDLDSSYEQYF,TGTGCCATCAGTGACCTCGACAGTTCCTACGAGCAGTACTTC
NA,TRBJ1-2,TRBV6-1,NA,CASRFDRNYGYTF,TGTGCCAGCAGGTTCGACAGAAACTATGGCTACACCTTC
NA,TRBJ1-4,TRBV6-1,NA,CASRRSGSRQDNHEKLFF,TGTGCCAGCAGACGATCCGGAAGCAGACAGGACAATCATGAAAAACTGTTTTTT
NA,TRBJ2-1,TRBV7-2,NA,CASKQGRGSYNEQFF,TGTGCCAGCAAACAGGGCAGGGGCTCCTACAATGAGCAGTTCTTC
NA,TRBJ2-2,TRBV4-1,many,CASSRGRYTGELFF,TGCGCCAGCAGCCGGGGGCGGTACACCGGGGAGCTGTTTTTT
NA,TRBJ2-1,TRBV4-3,few,CASSQDVRRDNEQFF,TGCGCCAGCAGCCAAGATGTCCGCCGGGACAATGAGCAGTTCTTC
TRBD1,TRBJ1-4,TRBV6-1,many,CASSLNRGMEKLFF,TGTGCCAGCAGTCTCAACAGGGGGATGGAAAAACTGTTTTTT
TRBD1,TRBJ1-2,TRBV25-1,NA,CASSAVKPTGYHGYTF,TGTGCCAGCAGTGCCGTAAAACCGACAGGGTACCATGGCTACACCTTC
NA,TRBJ1-6,TRBV7-2,NA,CASSLDSLPRGSPLHF,TGTGCCAGCAGCTTAGATTCGCTGCCGAGAGGTTCACCCCTCCACTTT
NA,TRBJ2-2,TRBV20-1,few,CSAGTGERNTGELFF,TGCAGTGCTGGAACTGGGGAGCGGAACACCGGGGAGCTGTTTTTT
NA,TRBJ2-7,TRBV7-2,few,CASSLGVGVFYEQYF,TGTGCCAGCAGCTTAGGAGTTGGGGTTTTCTACGAGCAGTACTTC
TRBD1,TRBJ2-2,TRBV3-1,NA,CASSQGTGAGGELFF,TGTGCCAGCAGCCAAGGGACAGGGGCCGGAGGGGAGCTGTTTTTT
NA,TRBJ1-1,TRBV28,many,CASSFYGAGMNTEAFF,TGTGCCAGCAGTTTTTATGGGGCTGGTATGAACACTGAAGCTTTCTTT
NA,TRBJ2-1,TRBV29-1,many,CSVENRDFFYNEQFF,TGCAGCGTTGAGAACCGGGACTTCTTTTACAATGAGCAGTTCTTC
TRBD1,TRBJ1-2,TRBV5-1,few,CASSQGQGLLDGYTF,TGCGCCAGCAGCCAAGGACAGGGGCTCTTGGATGGCTACACCTTC
NA,TRBJ1-2,TRBV10-3,many,CAISVTGRDGYTF,TGTGCCATCAGTGTGACAGGTCGCGATGGCTACACCTTC
NA,TRBJ1-1,TRBV5-6,few,CASSLLTINTEAFF,TGTGCCAGCAGCCTCCTGACAATTAACACTGAAGCTTTCTTT